A selection of T cell receptor beta chains follows, all from one sample in a study of Ad26.COV2.S vaccination and SARS-CoV-2 variants. Profiled with immunoSEQ multiplex PCR; TCRdb holds only in-frame clones, not every one. Of about 350,000 clones detected, approximately 86% appear once; the ten largest clones hold roughly 10%. The material sequenced was peripheral blood, taken in a trial of Ad26.COV2.S vaccine versus placebo. Receptors originate from a person aged 18-65 years who received the Ad26.COV2.S COVID-19 vaccine or a placebo. CDR3s include the opening cysteine and the closing phenylalanine or tryptophan. A D gene is named only where the DNA matches it firmly. Not all rows give a size; the values are once, few, many and, for expanded clones, a class.

few - TRBJ1-1 TRBV10-1 CASSDPGENTEAFF TGCGCCAGCAGTGACCCAGGGGAGAACACTGAAGCTTTCTTT
- TRBD1 TRBJ2-5 TRBV12-5 CASGPSAWTGEGTQYF TGTGCTAGTGGTCCCTCCGCCTGGACAGGGGAGGGGACCCAGTACTTC
- - TRBJ2-1 TRBV28 CASGELTGINNEQFF TGTGCCAGCGGTGAGTTGACGGGTATCAACAATGAGCAGTTCTTC
- TRBD2 TRBJ2-1 TRBV28 CASSLYREGVDEQFF TGTGCCAGCAGTTTGTATCGGGAGGGTGTGGATGAGCAGTTCTTC
- TRBD2 TRBJ2-1 TRBV7-7 CASSLATFQREGHNEQFF TGTGCCAGCAGCTTAGCAACCTTTCAGCGGGAGGGTCACAATGAGCAGTTCTTC
- TRBD1 TRBJ2-2 TRBV24-1 CATSDSTGGANTGELFF TGTGCCACCAGTGATTCGACAGGGGGCGCGAACACCGGGGAGCTGTTTTTT
- - TRBJ2-7 TRBV18 CASSPLGPEAEQYF TGTGCCAGCTCACCATTGGGCCCCGAGGCCGAGCAGTACTTC
- TRBD2 TRBJ2-7 TRBV11-2 CASSPSGGATYEQYF TGTGCCAGCAGCCCTAGCGGGGGGGCCACCTACGAGCAGTACTTC
- TRBD1 TRBJ2-2 TRBV7-9 CASRGRQGVTGELFF TGTGCCAGCAGGGGGCGACAGGGTGTCACCGGGGAGCTGTTTTTT
- - TRBJ2-7 TRBV7-6 CASSLAGLLREQYF TGTGCCAGCAGCTTAGCCGGGCTACTACGGGAGCAGTACTTC
once - TRBJ2-6 TRBV24-1 CATSRGAGANVLTF TGTGCCACCAGCAGGGGGGCCGGGGCCAACGTCCTGACTTTC
- TRBD1 TRBJ1-1 TRBV19 CATRPGTGGNTEAFF TGTGCCACCAGGCCCGGGACAGGGGGGAACACTGAAGCTTTCTTT
- - TRBJ1-3 TRBV7-8 CASRPNRNSGNTIYF TGTGCCAGCAGACCCAACAGGAACTCTGGAAACACCATATATTTT
once - TRBJ1-1 TRBV30 CAWTGVVNTEAFF TGTGCCTGGACAGGGGTGGTGAACACTGAAGCTTTCTTT
once - TRBJ2-3 TRBV25-1 CASSGSSGGAGDTQYF TGTGCCAGCAGTGGATCGAGTGGGGGGGCCGGAGATACGCAGTATTTT
- TRBD1 TRBJ1-2 TRBV3-1/TRBV3-2 CASSQGPYGQGLRGYTF TGTGCCAGCAGCCAAGGACCCTATGGACAGGGGTTGCGTGGCTACACCTTC
- - TRBJ2-1 TRBV15 CATSRDPGAYNEQFF TGTGCCACCAGCAGAGATCCCGGGGCATACAATGAGCAGTTCTTC
- - TRBJ1-1 TRBV25-1 CASSDVTGHRNTEAFF TGTGCCAGCAGTGATGTAACGGGACACCGGAACACTGAAGCTTTCTTT
- - TRBJ1-5 TRBV12-3/TRBV12-4 CASSSRRRAPQHF TGTGCCAGCAGTTCTCGCCGCCGCGCGCCCCAGCATTTT
- TRBD2 TRBJ2-7 TRBV5-1 CASRYSGGKSYEQYF TGCGCCAGCCGCTATAGCGGGGGGAAGTCCTACGAGCAGTACTTC
- - TRBJ2-4 TRBV19 CASSTGGTLGNIQYF TGTGCCAGTAGTACGGGCGGGACTTTGGGAAACATTCAGTACTTC
- - TRBJ2-3 TRBV19 CASSSAALRADTQYF TGTGCCAGTAGCTCGGCAGCCCTTCGGGCAGATACGCAGTATTTT
- - TRBJ1-5 TRBV28 CASRISSNQPQHF TGTGCCAGCAGAATAAGCTCCAATCAGCCCCAGCATTTT
- - TRBJ2-1 TRBV10-3 CAISEGTSSYNEQFF TGTGCCATCAGTGAGGGGACGAGCTCCTACAATGAGCAGTTCTTC
- TRBD1 TRBJ2-1 TRBV12-3/TRBV12-4 CASSLGQGEEQFF TGTGCCAGCAGTTTGGGACAGGGAGAGGAGCAGTTCTTC
- TRBD2 TRBJ2-3 TRBV30 CARGAGGTDTQYF TGTGCCCGGGGAGCGGGGGGCACAGATACGCAGTATTTT
few - TRBJ2-1 TRBV6-6 CASSNLRNNEQFF TGTGCCAGCAGTAACCTCAGGAACAATGAGCAGTTCTTC
once TRBD1 TRBJ1-4 TRBV19 CASTGQGNIEKLFF TGTGCCAGTACGGGACAGGGGAATATTGAAAAACTGTTTTTT
- - TRBJ2-6 TRBV9 CASSVEGSGANVLTF TGTGCCAGCAGCGTAGAGGGCTCTGGGGCCAACGTCCTGACTTTC
- TRBD2 TRBJ2-3 TRBV10-2 CASSTTGEGDTQYF TGCGCCAGCAGTACTACTGGGGAGGGAGATACGCAGTATTTT
- TRBD1 TRBJ1-5 TRBV19 CASGQGAGNQPQHF TGTGCCAGCGGACAGGGAGCAGGCAATCAGCCCCAGCATTTT
- - TRBJ2-7 TRBV10-1 CASSLEMTYEQYF TGCGCCAGCAGTTTAGAAATGACCTACGAGCAGTACTTC
- - TRBJ1-3 TRBV4-2 CASGLSSGNTIYF TGTGCCAGTGGACTCAGCTCTGGAAACACCATATATTTT
- - TRBJ2-7 TRBV7-8 CASSLAQGSAYEQYF TGTGCCAGCAGCTTAGCACAGGGTAGCGCCTACGAGCAGTACTTC
once TRBD1 TRBJ2-1 TRBV7-8 CASSRDRVGQFF TGTGCCAGCAGCCGCGACAGGGTTGGACAGTTCTTC
- - TRBJ2-3 TRBV7-3 CASSLLAGDQDTQYF TGTGCCAGCAGCTTACTGGCTGGGGACCAAGATACGCAGTATTTT
once TRBD2 TRBJ2-1 TRBV2 CASSEVYGGVTKQFF TGTGCCAGCAGTGAAGTATACGGGGGGGTTACTAAGCAGTTCTTC
once TRBD1 TRBJ2-3 TRBV11-1 CASTGGQGRTDTQYF TGTGCCAGCACGGGCGGACAGGGACGCACAGATACGCAGTATTTT
- - TRBJ1-1 TRBV18 CASSPEVNTEAFF TGTGCCAGCTCACCAGAGGTGAACACTGAAGCTTTCTTT
- - TRBJ1-1 TRBV19 CASSTLAGRGNTEAFF TGTGCCAGTAGTACCTTGGCGGGTCGGGGGAACACTGAAGCTTTCTTT
few - TRBJ2-7 TRBV6-1 CASSERPAPYEQYF TGTGCCAGCAGTGAACGGCCGGCGCCGTACGAGCAGTACTTC
many - TRBJ1-3 TRBV9 CASSVGDGNTIYF TGTGCCAGCAGCGTAGGAGACGGAAACACCATATATTTT
- - TRBJ2-2 TRBV5-5 CASSPSGTRARELFF TGTGCCAGCAGCCCCTCCGGGACCCGGGCCCGGGAGCTGTTTTTT
once - TRBJ1-2 TRBV4-1 CASSQRTRGTNYGYTF TGCGCCAGCAGCCAACGTACGCGGGGAACTAACTATGGCTACACCTTC
- TRBD1 TRBJ2-7 TRBV19 CASSIGQGLYEQYF TGTGCCAGTAGTATTGGACAGGGCCTCTACGAGCAGTACTTC
- - TRBJ2-4 TRBV3-1/TRBV3-2 CASSQDPKGPKNIQYF TGTGCCAGCAGCCAAGATCCAAAGGGGCCCAAAAACATTCAGTACTTC
- - TRBJ2-3 TRBV11-1 CASSLVPTRGDTQYF TGTGCCAGCAGCTTAGTACCGACGCGGGGAGATACGCAGTATTTT
- TRBD2 TRBJ2-3 TRBV7-2 CASSVLAVPDTQYF TGTGCCAGCAGCGTCCTAGCGGTGCCAGATACGCAGTATTTT
once TRBD1 TRBJ2-1 TRBV9 CASSVPTGVSTYNEQFF TGTGCCAGCAGCGTACCTACAGGGGTTAGTACCTACAATGAGCAGTTCTTC
- TRBD1 TRBJ1-1 TRBV24-1 CATRSGQGNTEAFF TGTGCCACCCGCTCGGGACAGGGGAACACTGAAGCTTTCTTT
- - TRBJ1-1 TRBV6-5 CASNLARGRMAFF TGTGCCAGCAACCTAGCCCGGGGTAGGATGGCTTTCTTT
- - TRBJ1-2 TRBV24-1 CATSDPHYGYTF TGTGCCACCAGTGATCCTCACTATGGCTACACCTTC
- - TRBJ1-1 TRBV6-2/TRBV6-3 CASSATVSSEAFF TGTGCCAGCAGCGCGACAGTTTCCTCTGAAGCTTTCTTT
- TRBD2 TRBJ2-5 TRBV7-9 CASSPPWGGQETQYF TGTGCCAGCAGCCCGCCTTGGGGGGGACAAGAGACCCAGTACTTC
few - TRBJ1-2 TRBV10-1 CASSVSSAYGYTF TGCGCCAGCAGTGTCTCAAGTGCCTATGGCTACACCTTC
- TRBD2 TRBJ2-1 TRBV4-1 CASSQDPPFGGDYNEQFF TGCGCCAGCAGCCAAGATCCGCCTTTTGGGGGGGACTACAATGAGCAGTTCTTC
- TRBD1 TRBJ1-5 TRBV2 CASSGTGGNQPQHF TGTGCCAGCAGCGGGACAGGGGGGAATCAGCCCCAGCATTTT
- - TRBJ1-5 TRBV7-9 CASSSWGPRGNQPQHF TGTGCCAGCAGCTCCTGGGGGCCCCGAGGCAATCAGCCCCAGCATTTT
- - TRBJ1-6 TRBV5-1 CASSLAGGGYSPLHF TGCGCCAGCAGCTTGGCGGGGGGCGGTTATTCACCCCTCCACTTT
- - TRBJ1-2 TRBV28 CASSLSGGARTPNYGYTF TGTGCCAGCAGTTTGTCAGGCGGGGCTAGGACCCCTAACTATGGCTACACCTTC